The next 30 T cell receptor beta chains were all read from a single sample in a study of Ad26.COV2.S vaccination and SARS-CoV-2 variants. Stated treatment: roughly 18 received Ad26.COV2.S at low or high dose, single or two shots; about 5 received placebo; per-sample allocation not given. Each sample was drawn 63 days after the first injection (of vaccine or placebo). Clones were sequenced by immunoSEQ multiplex PCR, and TCRdb holds only the in-frame ones, with some missing. The sample carries hundreds of thousands of clones, 89% recorded once. Source: peripheral blood, taken in a trial of Ad26.COV2.S vaccine versus placebo. The receptors derive from a person aged 18-60 years who received the Ad26.COV2.S COVID-19 vaccine or a placebo.

V is TRBV9 and J is TRBJ1-6; D is ambiguous. Germline-derived CDR1 and CDR2 are SGDLS and YYNGEE. This CDR3 is 15 amino acids long. The V end was cut by 0 bases, the J end by 9 bases, with 13 bases between. CDR3 loop: CASSVASVNSSPLHF. DNA of the CDR3: TGTGCCAGCAGCGTAGCCTCAGTAAATAGTTCACCCCTCCACTTT.

The chain carries TRBV15 and TRBJ1-5; D uncertain. Trimming took off 1 base at V and 2 bases at J, with 15 bases between the two ends. Germline V lookup: CDR1 LNHNV, CDR2 YYDKDF (reference sequence). The CDR3 runs to 17 residues. CDR3 in amino acids: CATSRGRVSTGNQPQHF. CDR3 coding DNA: TGTGCCACCAGCAGAGGACGGGTCTCAACTGGCAATCAGCCCCAGCATTTT.

The gene calls are TRBV5-1 and TRBJ1-2, with no clear D. Germline-derived CDR1 and CDR2 are SGHRS and YFSETQ. The V gene lost 4 bases and the J gene lost 7 bases, with 17 bases spanning the gap. There are 14 residues in the CDR3. This chain's CDR3 is CASSPQEGLRGYTF. The DNA for the CDR3 is TGCGCCAGCAGCCCCCAGGAGGGCCTACGTGGCTACACCTTC.

The CDR3 coding sequence is TGCGCCAGCAGGGTTTGGGACGAGGGGGAAACTGACACCGGGGAGCTGTTTTTT. Its protein product is CASRVWDEGETDTGELFF. The chain uses TRBV10-2 and TRBJ2-2; D might be TRBD1 (6 bases). V lost 6 bases to trimming and J lost 3 bases, with 23 bases between them. There are 18 residues in the CDR3. Looked up from germline, CDR1 is WSHSY and CDR2 is SAAADI.

The genes are TRBV27 and TRBJ2-7; D not resolved. The germline V gene has CDR1 MNHEY and CDR2 SMNVEV (reference sequence). CDR3 length equals 13 residues. Trimming took 5 bases from V and 3 from J, leaving 11 bases between them. CDR3 amino acids: CASSPFGGYEQYF. The CDR3 DNA is TGTGCCAGCAGTCCCTTCGGCGGCTACGAGCAGTACTTC.

The table lists this clone with a count of one. V and J are TRBV6-6 and TRBJ2-3, with D unresolved. Germline V CDR1 and CDR2: MNHNY, SVGAGI (reference sequence). This CDR3 has 13 amino acids. V was trimmed by 5 bases and J by 7 bases, leaving 13 bases between them. The CDR3 DNA is TGTGCCAGCAGTGTTTCCCGGGCCTATACGCAGTATTTT. It specifies CASSVSRAYTQYF.

This chain connects TRBV6-1 to TRBJ2-1, with a weak D call TRBD2 (5 bases). With 3 bases removed from V and 0 bases from J, the gap between germline ends came to 15 bases. The germline CDR1 and CDR2 sequences are MNHNS and SASEGT. The CDR3 loop spans 17 amino acids. The CDR3, as DNA: TGTGCCAGCAGTGACCGAGGGTCCTCATTCTCCTACAATGAGCAGTTCTTC. The encoded protein is CASSDRGSSFSYNEQFF.

CDR3 region: CASRSIAELGDTQYF. In DNA, the CDR3 is TGTGCCAGCAGATCTATAGCGGAACTAGGGGATACGCAGTATTTT. V is TRBV11-2 and J is TRBJ2-3; D possibly corresponds to TRBD2 (6 bases). Trimming shortened V by 6 bases and J by 6 bases, and 19 bases separated the two germline ends. This CDR3 contains 15 residues. Germline values: CDR1 SGHAT, CDR2 FQNNGV.

The chain combines TRBV6-5 with TRBJ2-2; D possibly corresponds to TRBD2 (6 bases). The germline V and J ends were trimmed by 5 bases and 0 bases, with 10 bases remaining between them. This CDR3 is 15 amino acids long. The germline gives CDR1 MNHEY, CDR2 SVGAGI. CDR3 coding DNA: TGTGCCAGCAGTCCCCCGGGGGCGAACACCGGGGAGCTGTTTTTT. Its translation: CASSPPGANTGELFF.

This chain uses TRBV4-2 with TRBJ2-7; TRBD2 matches 7 bases. The CDR3 sequence is 16 residues long. J was trimmed by 0 bases and V by 2 bases; bases with no gene match: 7. CDR1 and CDR2 from the germline V gene are LGHNA and YNFKEQ. The CDR3 coding sequence is TGTGCCAGCAGCCAATCTAGCGGAGTGAGCTCCTACGAGCAGTACTTC. This encodes CASSQSSGVSSYEQYF.

The chain couples TRBV7-4 to TRBJ2-1, with 13 bases identical to TRBD2. The CDR3 is 19 amino acids. Germline V gives CDR1 SGHVT, CDR2 SQSDAQ. The V and J ends lost 3 bases and 5 bases, in that order; junction bases with no gene match: 13. The CDR3: CASSFSRTSGGMGNNEQFF. CDR3 nucleotide sequence: TGTGCCAGCAGCTTCTCTAGGACTAGCGGGGGTATGGGGAACAATGAGCAGTTCTTC.

This clone was recorded only once. The J gene is TRBJ2-2, the V gene TRBV19; 8 bases align to TRBD2. V was clipped by 2 bases and J by 2 bases; unmatched bases: 1. CDR1 is LNHDA, CDR2 SQIVND, per germline (reference sequence). The CDR3 sequence is 15 residues long. CDR3 sequence: CASSILAGNTGELFF. The CDR3 nucleotides read TGTGCCAGTAGTATATTAGCGGGAAACACCGGGGAGCTGTTTTTT.

The chain employs TRBV12-3 or TRBV12-4 and TRBJ1-2; tentative D call: TRBD1 (6 bases). The CDR3 runs to 11 residues. The ends were cut back, 8 bases at V and 4 bases at J, with 8 bases in the middle. The CDR3 coding sequence is TGTGCCAGCGGACAGACCTATGGCTACACCTTC. Its translation is CASGQTYGYTF.

The chain couples TRBV25-1 to TRBJ1-2, with a weak D call TRBD1 (5 bases). CDR1 and CDR2 from the germline V gene are MGHDK and SYGVNS. Deletions cut 2 bases from V and 6 bases from J, with 13 bases between. The CDR3 extends over 14 amino acids. The CDR3 is CASSERGIWNGYTF. The CDR3, as DNA: TGTGCCAGCAGTGAAAGGGGAATATGGAATGGCTACACCTTC.

The chain combines TRBV11-2 with TRBJ2-5; D may correspond to TRBD1 or TRBD2 (5 bases each). The germline V and J ends were trimmed by 0 bases and 4 bases, with 15 bases remaining between them. Germline V lookup: CDR1 SGHAT, CDR2 FQNNGV. The CDR3 spans 16 residues. CDR3 sequence (DNA): TGTGCCAGCAGCTTAGATAGGGGACCTTTCGGAGAGACCCAGTACTTC. Residues: CASSLDRGPFGETQYF.

V is TRBV19 and J is TRBJ2-3, with 9 bases identical to TRBD1. Unmatched junction bases numbered 7, after V lost 6 bases and J lost 3 bases. CDR1 LNHDA and CDR2 SQIVND come from the germline V gene (reference sequence). The CDR3 covers 15 residues. CDR3 nucleotides: TGTGCCAGTAGGGGAACAGGGGGCGGGACAGATACGCAGTATTTT. Its protein is CASRGTGGGTDTQYF.

This clone has only one observation. The V and J genes are TRBV6-5 and TRBJ1-5; D may be TRBD1 (6 bases). The length of the CDR3 is 15 residues. V lost 6 bases and J lost 0, with 12 bases in between. Germline assignment: CDR1 MNHEY and CDR2 SVGAGI. This chain's CDR3 is CASSLQGSSNQPQHF. The CDR3 DNA reads TGTGCCAGCAGCTTACAGGGTTCTAGCAATCAGCCCCAGCATTTT.

The genes are TRBV19 and TRBJ2-3, with 12 bases identical to TRBD1. Germline-derived CDR1 and CDR2 are LNHDA and SQIVND (reference sequence). With 9 bases clipped from V and 8 bases from J, the junction kept 6 bases outside the gene matches. The CDR3 covers 13 residues. The CDR3 nucleotides read TGTGCCAGCCAACGGGACAGGGGGCGTACGCAGTATTTT. Translating gives CASQRDRGRTQYF. Full variable domain (missing parts from reference TRBV19 and TRBJ2-3): DGGITQSPKYLFRKEGQNVTLSCEQNLNHDAMYWYRQDPGQGLRLIYYSQIVNDFQKGDIAEGYSVSREKKESFPLTVTSAQKNPTAFYLCASQRDRGRTQYFGPGTRLTVL.

The chain carries TRBV2 and TRBJ1-1; D unresolved. The CDR3 is 11 residues long. Per the germline V gene, CDR1 is SNHLY and CDR2 is FYNNEI. V was shortened by 6 bases and J by 4 bases, with 6 bases between the two germline ends. The CDR3 nucleotides are TGTGCCAGCAGCCAGACCACTGAAGCTTTCTTT. Residues: CASSQTTEAFF.

The chain combines TRBV20-1 with TRBJ2-7; D is unclear. Germline V gene lookup returns CDR1 DFQATT and CDR2 SNEGSKA (reference sequence). The CDR3 is 11 amino acids. V was clipped by 3 bases and J by 4 bases, with 7 bases between them. CDR3 DNA: TGCAGTGCTAGGAACACATACGAGCAGTACTTC. This encodes CSARNTYEQYF.

V usage is TRBV3-1 (or the pseudogene TRBV3-2) and J usage is TRBJ2-3, with D perhaps TRBD2 (7 bases). Trimming shortened V by 6 bases and J by 5 bases, and 21 bases separated the two germline ends. CDR3 length: 16 residues. The germline gives CDR1 LGHDT, CDR2 YNNKEL (reference sequence). This chain's CDR3 is CASSRWGGKEIDTQYF. DNA of the CDR3: TGTGCCAGCAGTCGGTGGGGGGGCAAGGAAATAGATACGCAGTATTTT.

V and J are TRBV29-1 and TRBJ2-1; maybe TRBD2 (7 bases). V lost 3 bases, J lost 4 bases, and 13 bases lay in between. The CDR3 consists of 14 residues. Germline-derived CDR1 and CDR2 are SQVTM and ANQGSEA. Written as DNA, the CDR3 is TGCAGCGTTGATCTGGGGGGGCTGTACAATGAGCAGTTCTTC. This encodes CSVDLGGLYNEQFF.

This sequence joins TRBV29-1 and TRBJ2-5, with D unresolved. The CDR3 runs to 12 residues. Trimming took 4 bases from V and 5 from J, leaving 11 bases between them. CDR1 SQVTM and CDR2 ANQGSEA come from the germline V gene. In DNA, the CDR3 is TGCAGCGTTGCCGGGCTCGGCGAGACCCAGTACTTC. Translation: CSVAGLGETQYF.

This sequence joins TRBV30 and TRBJ2-5; D possibly corresponds to TRBD2 (5 bases). Per germline, CDR1 GTSNPN and CDR2 SVGIG (reference sequence). The CDR3 sequence is 14 residues long. Trimming left V 0 bases short and J 4 bases short, with 12 bases between. CDR3 sequence: CAWSVGPRGETQYF. The CDR3 DNA is TGTGCCTGGAGTGTAGGGCCACGGGGAGAGACCCAGTACTTC.

The rearrangement links TRBV18 to TRBJ1-6, with TRBD1 identical over 8 bases. V gave up 3 bases and J gave up 7 bases; unmatched junction bases: 14. This CDR3 is 18 amino acids long. CDR1 is KGHSH and CDR2 is LQKENI in the germline V gene. CDR3: CASSPDRTGQGRNSPLHF. CDR3 nucleotide sequence: TGTGCCAGCTCACCCGACAGGACAGGGCAAGGACGAAATTCACCCCTCCACTTT.

This sequence joins TRBV11-2 and TRBJ2-7; D is unresolved. The ends were cut back, 1 base at V and 2 bases at J, with 6 bases in the middle. Germline V lookup: CDR1 SGHAT, CDR2 FQNNGV. The CDR3 is 13 amino acids. Here the CDR3 reads CASSLAFAYEQYF. The CDR3 DNA follows: TGTGCCAGCAGCTTAGCATTTGCCTACGAGCAGTACTTC.

V is TRBV10-2 and J is TRBJ1-4; 8 positions match TRBD1. The CDR3 loop spans 14 amino acids. Germline lookup yields CDR1 WSHSY and CDR2 SAAADI. The ends lost 7 bases at V and 7 bases at J; junction bases unmatched: 8. This CDR3 reads CASKSGGGGEKLFF. CDR3 DNA sequence: TGCGCCAGCAAATCAGGGGGCGGCGGTGAAAAACTGTTTTTT.

The rearrangement joins TRBV5-6 to TRBJ2-1; tentatively, D is TRBD1 or TRBD2 (6 bases each). The CDR3 has 14 amino acids. The ends were cut back, 4 bases at V and 4 bases at J, with 12 bases in the middle. The germline V gene encodes CDR1 SGHDT and CDR2 YYEEEE. CDR3 coding DNA: TGTGCCAGCAGCGTAAGGGGGAGGTACAATGAGCAGTTCTTC. This gives the protein CASSVRGRYNEQFF.

Turning to this clone: The same CDR3 also results from other DNA sequences found in this sample. The genes are TRBV19 and TRBJ1-5; 8 bases are shared with TRBD1. CDR1 is LNHDA, CDR2 SQIVND, per germline (reference sequence). CDR3 length equals 15 residues. V lost 3 bases, J lost 0 bases, and 1 base stayed unmatched. The CDR3 DNA reads as TGTGCCAGTAGTATTACAGGGGGTAGCAATCAGCCCCAGCATTTT. It is translated as CASSITGGSNQPQHF.

Of note for this clone: This same CDR3 is encoded by further DNA sequences in the sample. CDR3 coding DNA: TGTGCCAGCTCACGCGGGTCGGAGGAGACCCAGTACTTC. This gives the protein CASSRGSEETQYF. The chain joins TRBV18 to TRBJ2-5; D might be TRBD2 (5 bases). Trimming left V 4 bases short and J 5 bases short, with 11 bases between. The CDR3 contains 13 residues. Germline V lookup: CDR1 KGHSH, CDR2 LQKENI.